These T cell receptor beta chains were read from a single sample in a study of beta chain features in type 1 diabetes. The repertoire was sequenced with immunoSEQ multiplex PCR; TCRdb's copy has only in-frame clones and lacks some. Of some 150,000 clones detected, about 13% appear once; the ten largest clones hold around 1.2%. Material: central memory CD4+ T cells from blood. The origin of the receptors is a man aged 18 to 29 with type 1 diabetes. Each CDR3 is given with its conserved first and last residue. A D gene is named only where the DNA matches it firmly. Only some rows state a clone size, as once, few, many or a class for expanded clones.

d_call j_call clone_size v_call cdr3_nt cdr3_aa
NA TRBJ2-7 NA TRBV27 TGTGCCAGCAGTTCAGTGGGGGTCTATTACGAGCAGTACTTC CASSSVGVYYEQYF
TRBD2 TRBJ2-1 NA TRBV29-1 TGCAGCGTTTCGGCCGGGGGGGCGTCTGAGCAGTTCTTC CSVSAGGASEQFF
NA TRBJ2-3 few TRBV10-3 TGTGCCATCAGTGAACCGGGGGTTGGAGATACGCAGTATTTT CAISEPGVGDTQYF
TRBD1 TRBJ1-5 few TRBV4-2 TGTGCCAGCAGCCAAGAACTCGGACAGGGGGGTCAGCCCCAGCATTTT CASSQELGQGGQPQHF
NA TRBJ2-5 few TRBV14 TGTGCCAGCAGCCAAGACGACAGAAGACCTGATCAAGAGATCCAGTACTTC CASSQDDRRPDQEIQYF
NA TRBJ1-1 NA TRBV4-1 TGCGCCAGCAGCCAATCGTCCCTGGGGCAATTGAACACTGAAGCTTTCTTT CASSQSSLGQLNTEAFF
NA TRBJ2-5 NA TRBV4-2 TGTGCCAGCAGCCAAGCCCACGACCCTGGCGGGACCCAGTACTTC CASSQAHDPGGTQYF
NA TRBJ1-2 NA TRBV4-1 TGCGCCAGCAGCCAGGACACCGCCTATGGCTACACCTTC CASSQDTAYGYTF
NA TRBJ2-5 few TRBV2 TGTGCCAGCACCACAGGGAGGGGGTTCCAAGAGACCCAGTACTTC CASTTGRGFQETQYF
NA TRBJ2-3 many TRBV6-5 TGTGCCAGCTCAAGGTCAGATACGCAGTATTTT CASSRSDTQYF
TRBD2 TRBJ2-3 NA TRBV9 TGTGCCAGCAGCGCCCAACTAGCGGGGTCAGATACGCAGTATTTT CASSAQLAGSDTQYF
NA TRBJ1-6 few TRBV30 TGTGCCTGGAGTGGCGGGGAAAATTCACCCCTCCACTTT CAWSGGENSPLHF
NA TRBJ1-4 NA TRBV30 TGTGCCTGGAACCTCCGGGCCTCAAATGAAAAACTGTTTTTT CAWNLRASNEKLFF
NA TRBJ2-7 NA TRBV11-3 TGTGCCAGCAGCTTAGTGAGGGGTGCACCCTACGAGCAGTACTTC CASSLVRGAPYEQYF
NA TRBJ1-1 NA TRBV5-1 TGCGCCAGCAGCACCCAGGGGAACACTGAAGCTTTCTTT CASSTQGNTEAFF
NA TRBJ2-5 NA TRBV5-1 TGCGCCAGCAGCTTGGTTGGGGTAGAGACCCAGTACTTC CASSLVGVETQYF
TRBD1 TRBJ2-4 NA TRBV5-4 TGTGCCAGCCTGGACAGGGCCGGCATTCAGTACTTC CASLDRAGIQYF
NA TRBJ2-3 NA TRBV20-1 TGCAGTGCTAGTCTCACCCCGACGCAGTATTTT CSASLTPTQYF
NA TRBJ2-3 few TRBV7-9 TGTGCCAGCAGCTTAAGTGGGGGACCGACAGATACGCAGTATTTT CASSLSGGPTDTQYF
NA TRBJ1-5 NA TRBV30 TGTGCCTGGAGTGTACTAGCTCAGCCCCAGCATTTT CAWSVLAQPQHF
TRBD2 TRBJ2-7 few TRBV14 TGTGCCAGCAGCCAAGTTCGCGGAAGTAGCGGGGCCTCCTACGAGCAGTACTTC CASSQVRGSSGASYEQYF
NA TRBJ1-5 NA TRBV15 TGTGCCACCAGCAGAGAATTGGACGCTAGCAATCAGCCCCAGCATTTT CATSRELDASNQPQHF
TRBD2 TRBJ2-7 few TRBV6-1 TGTGCCAGCATTCCGGGACTAGGGTTTATCGGCGAGCAGTACTTC CASIPGLGFIGEQYF
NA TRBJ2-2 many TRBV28 TGTGCCAGCAGTCACCACCAGGGGCCCGGGGAGCTGTTTTTT CASSHHQGPGELFF
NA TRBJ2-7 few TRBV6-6 TGTGCCAGCAGTTACACCGGGTACGAGCAGTACTTC CASSYTGYEQYF
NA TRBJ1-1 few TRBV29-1 TGCAGCGACACGGGACACCGCGTTGAAGCTTTCTTT CSDTGHRVEAFF
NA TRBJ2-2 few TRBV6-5 TGTGCCAGCAGCCCGACAAGCACCGGGGAGCTGTTTTTT CASSPTSTGELFF
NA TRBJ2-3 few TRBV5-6 TGTGCCAGCAGCTTCTCGGGGGCACAAGATACGCAGTATTTT CASSFSGAQDTQYF
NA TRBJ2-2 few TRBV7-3 TGTGCCAGCAGCTTACAATCGGGCGACAACACCGGGGAGCTGTTTTTT CASSLQSGDNTGELFF
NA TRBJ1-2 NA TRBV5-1 TGCGCCAGCAGCTTGGACAATAACTATGGCTACACCTTC CASSLDNNYGYTF
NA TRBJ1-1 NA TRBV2 TGTGCCAGCACCCCTTTGCCGGTGAACACTGAAGCTTTCTTT CASTPLPVNTEAFF
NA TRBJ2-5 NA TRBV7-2 TGTGCCAGCAGCTTAATAGGAGAGACCCAGTACTTC CASSLIGETQYF